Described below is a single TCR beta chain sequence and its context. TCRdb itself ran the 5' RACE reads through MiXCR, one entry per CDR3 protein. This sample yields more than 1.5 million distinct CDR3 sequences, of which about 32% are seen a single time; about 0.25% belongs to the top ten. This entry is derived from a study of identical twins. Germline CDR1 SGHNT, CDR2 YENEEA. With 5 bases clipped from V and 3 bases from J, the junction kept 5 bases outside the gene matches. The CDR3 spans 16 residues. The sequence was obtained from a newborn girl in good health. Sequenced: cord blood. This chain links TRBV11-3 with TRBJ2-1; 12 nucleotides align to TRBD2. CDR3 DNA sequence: TGTGCCAGCAGCCGTGCGGGACTAGCGGGCTACAATGAGCAGTTCTTC. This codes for CASSRAGLAGYNEQFF.